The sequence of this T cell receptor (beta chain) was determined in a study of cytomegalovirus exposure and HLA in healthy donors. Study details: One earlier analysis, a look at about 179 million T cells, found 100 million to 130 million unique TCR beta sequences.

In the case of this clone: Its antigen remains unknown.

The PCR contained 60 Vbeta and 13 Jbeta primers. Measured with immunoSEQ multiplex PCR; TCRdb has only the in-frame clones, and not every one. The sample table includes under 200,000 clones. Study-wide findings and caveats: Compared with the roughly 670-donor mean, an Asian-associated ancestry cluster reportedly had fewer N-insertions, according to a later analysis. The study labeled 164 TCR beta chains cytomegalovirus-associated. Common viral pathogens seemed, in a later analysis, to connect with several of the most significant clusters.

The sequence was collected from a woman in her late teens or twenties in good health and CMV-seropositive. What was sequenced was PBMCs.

DNA of the CDR3: TGCAGTTCTGTTACCTACAATGAGCAGTTCTTC. Translating gives CSSVTYNEQFF. The chain carries TRBV20-1 and TRBJ2-1; D unresolved. This CDR3 contains 11 residues. The V and J ends lost 8 bases and 2 bases respectively, with 7 bases between them. CDR1 and CDR2 from the germline V gene are DFQATT and SNEGSKA (reference sequence).